Following are 13 T cell receptor beta chains from one sample sequenced in a study of response to subunit inactivated influenza vaccine. MiXCR, run by TCRdb on the RT-PCR reads, gives a single entry per CDR3 protein. The sample lists hundreds of thousands of distinct CDR3 sequences, around 18% occurring once. The material was PBMCs from blood, obtained 5 days after vaccination. These receptors were obtained from a man between 45 and 60 years old who received an inactivated influenza vaccine.

This clonotype has more than one count but fewer than ten. The rearrangement joins TRBV12-3 or TRBV12-4 to TRBJ2-3, with 10 bases lining up with TRBD2. The CDR3 contains 18 residues. The CDR3 bases are TGTACCTTCAGTTCTCCCGGACTAGCGGAAAAATCCACAGATACGCAGTATTTT. Translating it yields CTFSSPGLAEKSTDTQYF.

This clonotype has a handful of counts. The J gene is TRBJ2-5, the V gene TRBV12-3 or TRBV12-4; D remains ambiguous. V was clipped by 1 base and J by 4 bases, with 10 bases between them. The CDR3 loop spans 14 amino acids. The CDR3, as DNA: TGTGCCAGCAGTTTAGGGGTAAATGGAGAGACCCAGTACTTC. It is translated as CASSLGVNGETQYF.

This clonotype was detected ten times or more. The chain is built from TRBV7-2 and TRBJ2-7, with TRBD2 matching over 12 bases. CDR1 and CDR2 (germline): SGHTA, FQGNSA. CDR3 length: 13 residues. With 4 bases clipped from V and 9 bases from J, the junction kept 4 bases outside the gene matches. This CDR3 reads CASSSKTSGRQYF. The CDR3 coding sequence is TGTGCCAGCAGCTCGAAGACTAGCGGGAGGCAGTACTTC.

This chain connects TRBV12-3 or TRBV12-4 to TRBJ2-1; TRBD1 is a possible D gene (8 bases). This CDR3 region has 16 residues. With 6 bases removed from V and 0 bases from J, the gap between germline ends came to 15 bases. The CDR3 region is CASRLQGGRSYNEQFF. CDR3 sequence (DNA): TGTGCCAGCAGGCTACAGGGGGGGCGCTCCTACAATGAGCAGTTCTTC.

This clonotype was picked up a small number of times. This sequence joins TRBV20-1 and TRBJ1-5; D possibly corresponds to TRBD1 (6 bases). This CDR3 spans 14 amino acids. The V end lost 4 bases, the J end lost 0 bases, and 10 bases lay between the germline ends. From germline, CDR1 is DFQATT and CDR2 SNEGSKA (reference sequence). CDR3 nucleotides: TGCAGTGCTAAGGGGGAGTATAGCAATCAGCCCCAGCATTTT. This codes for CSAKGEYSNQPQHF.

The chain joins TRBV12-3 or TRBV12-4 to TRBJ2-1, with 7 positions matching TRBD2. Losses at the gene ends were 3 bases for V and 9 bases for J; bases not matched to a gene: 5. This CDR3 has 13 residues. CDR3 residues: CASSFRLASEQFF. The CDR3 DNA reads TGTGCCAGCAGTTTTAGACTAGCAAGTGAGCAGTTCTTC.

This clonotype was seen a handful of times. J is TRBJ1-1 and V is TRBV7-3, with D uncertain. The V end lost 1 base, the J end lost 1 base, and 10 bases lay between the germline ends. Germline CDR1 and CDR2: SGHTA and FQGTGA. The CDR3 sequence is 15 residues long. The CDR3 sequence: CASSLSPVRNTEAFF. The CDR3 bases are TGTGCCAGCAGCTTAAGCCCGGTACGGAACACTGAAGCTTTCTTT.

This clonotype was counted a few times. This rearrangement joins TRBV20-1 to TRBJ1-1, with D possibly TRBD1 on 5 matching bases. This CDR3 spans 13 amino acids. V lost 4 bases and J 2 bases, leaving 11 bases between the germline ends. CDR1 is DFQATT, CDR2 SNEGSKA, per germline (reference sequence). CDR3 DNA sequence: TGCAGTGCTAACGCAGGGTCTAACACTGAAGCTTTCTTT. It yields the protein CSANAGSNTEAFF.

The chain links TRBV7-8 to TRBJ2-5; D remains ambiguous. Trimming cost V 0 bases and J 6 bases, with 17 bases left between them. CDR1 is SGHVS and CDR2 is FQNEAQ in the germline V gene. This CDR3 comprises 16 residues. The CDR3 loop is CASSLARARVGKTQYF. In DNA form, the CDR3 reads TGTGCCAGCAGCTTAGCTCGAGCGCGAGTGGGGAAGACCCAGTACTTC.

This clonotype was seen many times. The CDR3 reads CASSQDWTGHNEQFF. In nucleotides, the CDR3 is TGCGCCAGCAGCCAAGACTGGACAGGGCACAATGAGCAGTTCTTC. The chain has TRBV4-3 and TRBJ2-1; TRBD1 aligns across 8 bases. Germline V gene data show CDR1 as LGHNA and CDR2 as YSLEER. After removal of 0 bases from V and 5 bases from J, the junction contained 3 bases not matched to a gene. The CDR3 consists of 15 residues.

The genes are TRBV7-2 and TRBJ2-3, with 9 bases aligning to TRBD1. The V segment lost 3 bases and the J segment 2 bases; nucleotides outside the gene matches: 9. CDR1 is SGHTA, CDR2 FQGNSA, per germline. The CDR3 extends over 17 amino acids. CDR3 DNA sequence: TGTGCCAGCAGCTTCCCGGTGGGACAGGGCCCCACAGATACGCAGTATTTT. It translates to CASSFPVGQGPTDTQYF.

This clonotype was recorded a few times. The chain carries TRBV6-2 or TRBV6-3 and TRBJ2-7, with 9 bases fitting TRBD1. CDR3 size: 17 residues. The V gene's germline CDR1 is MNHEY and CDR2 SVGEGT. The V segment lost 9 bases and the J segment 2 bases; nucleotides outside the gene matches: 17. In DNA, the CDR3 is TGTGCCAGGAGGAACCCTCGGCCGGGACAGGGAACCTACGAGCAGTACTTC. It yields the protein CARRNPRPGQGTYEQYF.

This clonotype turned up a few times. The chain couples TRBV7-2 to TRBJ1-1; D unclear. V dropped 5 bases and J dropped 3 bases, with 7 bases sitting between them. The V gene's germline CDR1 is SGHTA and CDR2 FQGNSA. CDR3 length: 12 amino acids. CDR3 nucleotide sequence: TGTGCCAGCAGCCAGCGCTACACTGAAGCTTTCTTT. It encodes CASSQRYTEAFF.